These T cell receptor beta chains were read from a single sample in a study of CD8 T cells in ankylosing spondylitis. TCRdb used MiXCR to reprocess the 5' RACE reads, holding one entry per CDR3 protein. Altogether about 96,000 distinct CDR3 sequences are present, roughly 8.8% being singletons, with the ten largest covering over 4.5%. The sample taken for sequencing was blood, either unsorted or a sorted T cell fraction (not recorded which). These receptors all stem from a male donor with ankylosing spondylitis or in good health (not recorded which). Both conserved end residues are part of each CDR3. Fields, in order: clone size, V gene, D gene, J gene, CDR3 DNA, CDR3 protein. A D gene is named only where the DNA matches it firmly. Clone size reads once, few, many, or a class if the clone is expanded.

many,TRBV12-3/TRBV12-4,TRBD1,TRBJ1-5,TGTGCCAGCAGTCAGGAACAGGGGGCGAGGCAGCCCCAGCATTTT,CASSQEQGARQPQHF
many,TRBV10-2,TRBD1,TRBJ2-7,TGCGCCAGCACCTCCACCGGGACAGGGTCGTACGAGCAGTACTTC,CASTSTGTGSYEQYF
many,TRBV5-1,NA,TRBJ1-1,TGCGCCAGCAGCTTGGGACATCTGAACACTGAAGCTTTCTTT,CASSLGHLNTEAFF
many,TRBV27,NA,TRBJ2-7,TGTGCCAGCGCGTTACGTGGGACCTACGAGCAGTACTTC,CASALRGTYEQYF
many,TRBV12-3/TRBV12-4,NA,TRBJ2-1,TGTGCCAGCAGCCTTATGGAGTTGTACAATGAGCAGTTCTTC,CASSLMELYNEQFF
many,TRBV5-1,NA,TRBJ1-5,TGCGCCAGCAGTCCCGGGCTCCACGGGGGCAATCAGCCCCAGCATTTT,CASSPGLHGGNQPQHF
many,TRBV4-1,TRBD2,TRBJ2-3,TGCGCCAGCAGACACGGACTAGCGGGACCCACAGATACGCAGTATTTT,CASRHGLAGPTDTQYF
many,TRBV12-3/TRBV12-4,NA,TRBJ1-1,TGTGCCAGCAGTTTACAGGTCAGTCGATCTGAAGCTTTCTTT,CASSLQVSRSEAFF
many,TRBV12-3/TRBV12-4,NA,TRBJ1-1,TGTGCCAGCACAGGGACGGGGACTGAAGCTTTCTTT,CASTGTGTEAFF
many,TRBV28,NA,TRBJ2-7,TGTGCCAGCAGATTAGGACTGAGCTACGAGCAGTACTTC,CASRLGLSYEQYF
many,TRBV29-1,TRBD1,TRBJ1-2,TGCAGCGTTGGGACAGGGGTCGACTATGGCTACACCTTC,CSVGTGVDYGYTF
many,TRBV7-2,TRBD1,TRBJ1-1,TGTGCCAGCAGTTTACAGGGGTACACTGAAGCTTTCTTT,CASSLQGYTEAFF
many,TRBV4-1,TRBD1,TRBJ1-1,TGCGCCAGCCGTACGGGACAGGGAGCAGCTTTCTTT,CASRTGQGAAFF
many,TRBV13,TRBD2,TRBJ2-7,TGTGCCAGCAGCTTAGGGACTAGCCGCGAGCAGTACTTC,CASSLGTSREQYF
many,TRBV3-1,NA,TRBJ2-1,TGTGCCAGCAGCCAGGGAAGGGAAAGCTACAATGAGCAGTTCTTC,CASSQGRESYNEQFF
many,TRBV5-5,NA,TRBJ2-7,TGTGCCAGCAGCTTTAACACGCTGGGCTCCTACGAGCAGTACTTC,CASSFNTLGSYEQYF
many,TRBV30,NA,TRBJ2-1,NA,CAWGTGTGRFF